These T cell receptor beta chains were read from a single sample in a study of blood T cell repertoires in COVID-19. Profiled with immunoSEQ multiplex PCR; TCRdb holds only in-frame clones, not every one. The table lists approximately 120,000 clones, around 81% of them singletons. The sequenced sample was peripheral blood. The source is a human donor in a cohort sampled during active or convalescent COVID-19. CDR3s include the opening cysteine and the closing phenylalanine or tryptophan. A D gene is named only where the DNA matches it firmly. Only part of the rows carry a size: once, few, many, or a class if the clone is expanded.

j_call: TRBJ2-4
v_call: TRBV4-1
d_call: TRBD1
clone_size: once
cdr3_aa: CASSQTGVDLWVQYF
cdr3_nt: TGCGCCAGCAGCCAGACAGGGGTAGACCTCTGGGTTCAGTACTTC

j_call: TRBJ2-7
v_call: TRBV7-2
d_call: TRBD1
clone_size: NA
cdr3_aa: CASSLGTGGFYEQYF
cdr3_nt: TGTGCCAGCAGCCTGGGGACAGGGGGCTTCTACGAGCAGTACTTC

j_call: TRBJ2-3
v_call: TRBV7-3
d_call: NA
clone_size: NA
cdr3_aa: CASSLAAGSTDTQYF
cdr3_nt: TGTGCCAGCAGCTTAGCGGCGGGCAGCACAGATACGCAGTATTTT

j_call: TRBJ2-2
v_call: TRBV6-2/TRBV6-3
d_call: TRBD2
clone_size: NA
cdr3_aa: CASSYERGRGDTGELFF
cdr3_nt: TGTGCCAGCAGTTACGAGCGGGGGCGTGGGGACACCGGGGAGCTGTTTTTT

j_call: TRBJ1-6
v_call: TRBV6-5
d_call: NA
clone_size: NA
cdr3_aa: CASSYSGQSSSPLHF
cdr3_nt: TGTGCCAGCAGTTACTCAGGACAGAGTAGTTCACCCCTCCACTTT

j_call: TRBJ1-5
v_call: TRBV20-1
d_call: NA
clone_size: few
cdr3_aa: CSASSGYSNQPQHF
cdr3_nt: TGCAGTGCTAGTTCAGGCTATAGCAATCAGCCCCAGCATTTT

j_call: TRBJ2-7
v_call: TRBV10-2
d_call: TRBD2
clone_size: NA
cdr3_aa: CASRGLAGAAPYEQYF
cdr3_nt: TGCGCCAGCCGGGGACTAGCGGGGGCCGCACCCTACGAGCAGTACTTC

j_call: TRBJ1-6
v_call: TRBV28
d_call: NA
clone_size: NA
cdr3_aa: CASSLARGWSSPLHF
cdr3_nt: TGTGCCAGCAGTTTGGCTCGGGGGTGGAGTTCACCCCTCCACTTT

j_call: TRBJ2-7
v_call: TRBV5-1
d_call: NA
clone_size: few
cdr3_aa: CASSLYGLEQYF
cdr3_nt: TGCGCCAGCAGCTTGTATGGGCTCGAGCAGTACTTC

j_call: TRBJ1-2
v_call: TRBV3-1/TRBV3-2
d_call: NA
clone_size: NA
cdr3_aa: CASSQTVLYGYTF
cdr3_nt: TGTGCCAGCAGCCAAACAGTCCTCTATGGCTACACCTTC